The entry below describes one TCR beta chain. The junction shows a germline mismatch at one end, possibly a read error. A second PCR, run for roughly 7 to 11 cycles, used a sample-barcoded 5' primer plus a J-beta primer mix. TCRdb reprocessed the 5' RACE reads via MiXCR and lists one record per CDR3 protein. The sample has over 600,000 distinct CDR3 sequences, under 25% seen once. This sample is part of a study of blood T cells in healthy people across ages. The CDR3 totals 12 residues. Per germline, CDR1 SGHTA and CDR2 FQGNSA. The clonotype was recovered from a man in his 70s in good health. The chain uses TRBV7-2 and TRBJ2-3; D is uncertain. Sequenced: blood. CDR3 loop: CASSSFTDAQYF. The CDR3 nucleotides read TGTGCCAGCAGCTCCTTCACAGATGCGCAGTATTTT.